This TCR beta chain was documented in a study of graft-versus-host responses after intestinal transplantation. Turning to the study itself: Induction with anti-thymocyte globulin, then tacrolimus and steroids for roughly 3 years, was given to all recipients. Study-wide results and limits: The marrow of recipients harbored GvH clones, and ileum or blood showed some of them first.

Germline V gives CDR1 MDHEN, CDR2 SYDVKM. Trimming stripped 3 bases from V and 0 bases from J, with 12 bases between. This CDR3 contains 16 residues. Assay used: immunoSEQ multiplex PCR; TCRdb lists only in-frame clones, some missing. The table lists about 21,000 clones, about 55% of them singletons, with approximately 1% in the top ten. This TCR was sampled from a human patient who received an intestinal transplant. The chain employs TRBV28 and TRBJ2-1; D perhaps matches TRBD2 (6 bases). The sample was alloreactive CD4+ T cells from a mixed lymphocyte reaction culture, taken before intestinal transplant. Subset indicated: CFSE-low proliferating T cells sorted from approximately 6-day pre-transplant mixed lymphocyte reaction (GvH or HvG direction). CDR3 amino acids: CASSFGGASSYNEQFF. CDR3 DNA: TGTGCCAGCAGTTTCGGCGGGGCGAGCTCCTACAATGAGCAGTTCTTC.